Below, 3 T cell receptor beta chains from the same sample are listed, as sequenced in a study of T cell responses to AZD1222 COVID-19 vaccine. Measured with immunoSEQ multiplex PCR; TCRdb has only the in-frame clones, and not every one. The sample shows under 100,000 clones, 90% to 95% of them seen only once. Sequenced material: peripheral blood, taken on day 0 of AZD1222 vaccination. All receptors derive from an adult in good health.

J is TRBJ2-7 and V is TRBV4-1; 9 nucleotides line up with TRBD1. The CDR3 is 16 residues long. The junction had 11 bases not matched to a gene; V was cut back by 4 bases and J by 4 bases. CDR1 is MGHRA and CDR2 is YSYEKL in the germline V gene. The CDR3 loop reads CASSPEGTGTSYEQYF. CDR3 nucleotide sequence: TGCGCCAGCAGCCCGGAAGGGACAGGGACATCTTACGAGCAGTACTTC.

The chain is built from TRBV15 and TRBJ1-5; unclear D gene. Looked up from germline, CDR1 is LNHNV and CDR2 is YYDKDF (reference sequence). Trimming pared 2 bases from V and 4 bases from J, leaving 6 bases between. There are 13 residues in the CDR3. Here the CDR3 reads CATSRQHNQPQHF. CDR3 DNA: TGTGCCACCAGCAGACAGCATAATCAGCCCCAGCATTTT.

The genes are TRBV7-8 and TRBJ1-2; D may be TRBD1 (5 bases). Germline V gene data show CDR1 as SGHVS and CDR2 as FQNEAQ. V dropped 1 base and J dropped 4 bases, with 7 bases sitting between them. This CDR3 region has 13 residues. DNA for the CDR3: TGTGCCAGCAGCTTAGGAGGGGTCTATGGCTACACCTTC. As protein: CASSLGGVYGYTF.